This TCR beta chain was retrieved from a study of CD8+ T cells in alopecia areata. Extracted RNA was reverse transcribed, and the resulting cDNA served as sequencing template. The repertoire was sequenced with immunoSEQ multiplex PCR; TCRdb's copy has only in-frame clones and lacks some. The sample has hundreds of thousands of clones, roughly 57% seen once. This CDR3 has 16 residues. Germline values: CDR1 SGDLS, CDR2 YYNGEE. J lost 1 base, V lost 0 bases, and 5 bases had no gene match. The receptor was isolated from a human donor with alopecia areata. The V gene is TRBV9, the J gene TRBJ2-5, with 8 bases that match TRBD2. Source: CD4+ T cells sorted from blood, taken at week 0. This CDR3 is CASSVDPAGVQETQYF. The DNA of the CDR3 is TGTGCCAGCAGCGTAGACCCAGCGGGGGTCCAAGAGACCCAGTACTTC.